The sequence of this T cell receptor (beta chain) was determined in a study of shared clonotypes between healthy human individuals. Overall study results and limits: Memory subsets generally showed lower estimated richness than naive subsets. Around 5% was the fraction of naive CD4 clonotypes found shared across a few donors.

Authors' methods: Junction-only sequences without quality scores were provided by ImmunoSEQ, so filtering was different. Sequencing used immunoSEQ multiplex PCR; TCRdb keeps in-frame clones, though not all of them. V, J and clone size are those of that table, while D and trimming were read from the DNA. There are 850,000 to 1,200,000 clones in the sample; 65% to 80% occur only once, and approximately 1.3% lies in the top ten. About this clone itself: The antigen is unknown.

Trimming removed 0 bases at V and 5 bases at J, with 14 bases between. This CDR3 contains 15 residues. CDR1 and CDR2 from the germline V gene are SGHDT and YYEEEE. The donors, all of them Caucasian adults, lived in Nashville, Tennessee. Sequences were obtained from memory CD4+ T cells sorted from blood. The subset here: CD45RA-negative fraction. The source of this sequence is a man aged 18 to 30 in good health. V and J are TRBV5-6 and TRBJ1-1; D gene uncertain. Written as DNA, the CDR3 is TGTGCCAGCAGCTTGGAGTTGGGAGTGGGGACTGAAGCTTTCTTT. Its translation: CASSLELGVGTEAFF.